Reported below is one T cell receptor (beta chain). Its antigen is not identified. The V gene end was trimmed by 1 base and the J gene end by 7 bases; junction bases not matched to a gene: 3. The V gene's germline CDR1 is MNHEY and CDR2 SVGAGI. The CDR3 is made up of 15 amino acids. This sample was included in a study of PD-1 blockade in classical Hodgkin lymphoma. Study-wide results and limits: Factors driving the repertoire differences, possibly disease activity or prior therapy, remain undefined. Before treatment, TCR diversity in newly diagnosed patients was reportedly lower than in healthy donors.

Some clones are missing from TCRdb's copy, which holds only in-frame ones; the method was immunoSEQ multiplex PCR. This sample has tens of thousands of clones, with roughly nine tenths found just once. Stated time point: newly diagnosed, previously untreated cHL patient sample. Magnetic negative selection was used to purify CD4+ T cells from PBMCs that had been thawed. It was PBMCs in newly diagnosed, untreated classical Hodgkin lymphoma that served as comparison. This sequence was found in a human donor with classical Hodgkin lymphoma. This chain connects TRBV6-5 to TRBJ1-6; 8 nucleotides match TRBD1. Sequencing used CD4+ T cells from blood. The CDR3 spells CASSYFRDRNSPLHF. In DNA, the CDR3 is TGTGCCAGCAGTTACTTTCGGGACAGGAATTCACCCCTCCACTTT.